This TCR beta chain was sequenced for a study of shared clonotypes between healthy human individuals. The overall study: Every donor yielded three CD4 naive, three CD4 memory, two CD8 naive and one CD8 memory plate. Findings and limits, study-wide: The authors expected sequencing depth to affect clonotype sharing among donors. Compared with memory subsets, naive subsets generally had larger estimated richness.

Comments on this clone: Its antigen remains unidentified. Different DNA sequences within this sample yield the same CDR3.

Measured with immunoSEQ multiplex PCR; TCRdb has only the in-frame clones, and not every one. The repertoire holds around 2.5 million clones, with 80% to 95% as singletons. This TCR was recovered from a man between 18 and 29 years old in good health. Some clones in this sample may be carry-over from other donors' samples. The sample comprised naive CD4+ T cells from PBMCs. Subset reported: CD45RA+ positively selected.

The CDR3 sequence is CASSGGQPQHF. CDR3 nucleotide sequence: TGTGCCAGCAGCGGGGGGCAGCCCCAGCATTTT. This rearrangement joins TRBV2 to TRBJ1-5; D possibly corresponds to TRBD1 (5 bases). This CDR3 contains 11 residues. With 6 bases removed from V and 7 bases from J, the gap between germline ends came to 7 bases. Germline V CDR1 and CDR2: SNHLY, FYNNEI.